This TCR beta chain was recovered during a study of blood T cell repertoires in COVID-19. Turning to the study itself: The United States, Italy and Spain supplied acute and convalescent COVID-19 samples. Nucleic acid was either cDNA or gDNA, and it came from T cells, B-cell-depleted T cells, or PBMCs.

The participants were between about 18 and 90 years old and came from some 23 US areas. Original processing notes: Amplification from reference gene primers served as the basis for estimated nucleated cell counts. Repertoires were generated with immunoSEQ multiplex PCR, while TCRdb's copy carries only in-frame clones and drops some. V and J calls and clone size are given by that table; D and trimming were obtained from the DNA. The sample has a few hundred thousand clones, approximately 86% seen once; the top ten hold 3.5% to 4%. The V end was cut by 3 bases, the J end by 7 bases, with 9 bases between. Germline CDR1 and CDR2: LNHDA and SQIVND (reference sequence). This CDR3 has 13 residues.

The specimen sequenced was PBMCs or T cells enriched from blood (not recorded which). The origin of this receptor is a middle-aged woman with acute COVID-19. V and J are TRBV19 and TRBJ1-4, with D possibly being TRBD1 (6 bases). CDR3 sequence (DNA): TGTGCCAGTAGTATCCTGACAGGTGAAAAACTGTTTTTT. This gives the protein CASSILTGEKLFF.